This entry concerns a single TCR beta chain. This specimen belongs to a study of PD-1 blockade in mismatch repair-deficient tumors. Looking at the study overall: All were previously treated, progressing patients with around eleven mismatch repair-deficient cancer types.

Looked up from germline, CDR1 is MNHNS and CDR2 is SASEGT. V lost 1 base to trimming and J lost 4 bases, with 10 bases between them. CDR3 size: 14 residues. The TCR-sequenced patients were a few responders to pembrolizumab. Here immunoSEQ multiplex PCR was the method, and the copy in TCRdb shows in-frame clones only, minus some. Of some 40,000 clones in the sample, 65% to 85% are singletons; the top ten hold around 0.98%. The sample here was PBMCs, taken roughly 40 weeks after starting pembrolizumab. This chain connects TRBV6-1 to TRBJ1-1; tentative D call: TRBD1 (5 bases). This clonotype was obtained from an adult with mismatch repair-deficient cancer. For the CDR3, the DNA is TGTGCCAGCAGTGAAGTGCTGGGGCTCACTGAAGCTTTCTTT. It yields the protein CASSEVLGLTEAFF.